The rows below give T cell receptor beta chains drawn from one sample of a study of blood T cell repertoires in COVID-19. Sequencing used immunoSEQ multiplex PCR; TCRdb keeps in-frame clones, though not all of them. Among fewer than 110,000 clones, about 92% were seen once, and the ten largest hold approximately 17%. Input material: peripheral blood. Receptors were obtained from a woman at least 80 years old in a cohort sampled during active COVID-19. Each CDR3 is given with its conserved first and last residue. D genes are given only for firm matches. Size is omitted from some rows. Given values are once, few, many or a class for expanded clones.

D	V	size	J	CDR3	DNA
NA	TRBV10-1	few	TRBJ2-2	CASSEPQGLTGELFF	TGCGCCAGCAGTGAGCCCCAGGGCCTGACCGGGGAGCTGTTTTTT
NA	TRBV5-1	NA	TRBJ1-4	CASSLGTANNEKLFF	TGCGCCAGCAGCTTGGGGACAGCTAATAATGAAAAACTGTTTTTT
NA	TRBV4-2	NA	TRBJ1-5	CASSQDLRAGFQYSNQPQHF	TGTGCCAGCAGCCAAGATCTCAGGGCAGGGTTTCAGTATAGCAATCAGCCCCAGCATTTT
NA	TRBV30	once	TRBJ2-3	CAWRIVTGWTDTQYF	TGTGCCTGGAGAATAGTGACCGGGTGGACAGATACGCAGTATTTT
TRBD2	TRBV11-2	NA	TRBJ2-2	CASSPRTSGTNTGELFF	TGTGCCAGCAGCCCAAGGACTAGCGGAACGAACACCGGGGAGCTGTTTTTT
TRBD1	TRBV7-9	NA	TRBJ2-5	CASSLTDRAETQYF	TGTGCCAGCAGCTTAACCGACAGGGCAGAGACCCAGTACTTC
NA	TRBV2	NA	TRBJ1-4	CASSVQGLEKLFF	TGTGCCAGCAGTGTCCAGGGCCTTGAAAAACTGTTTTTT
TRBD2	TRBV10-3	NA	TRBJ2-1	CAISDLAGGPGNEQFF	TGTGCCATCAGTGACCTAGCGGGGGGGCCGGGCAATGAGCAGTTCTTC
TRBD1	TRBV6-1	NA	TRBJ2-5	CASSGGRRGYQETQYF	TGTGCCAGCAGTGGTGGGCGCAGGGGGTACCAAGAGACCCAGTACTTC
NA	TRBV19	NA	TRBJ1-2	CASSIPQADYGYTF	TGTGCCAGTAGTATTCCTCAGGCAGACTATGGCTACACCTTC
TRBD1	TRBV12-3/TRBV12-4	NA	TRBJ2-1	CASTTGSYNEQFF	TGTGCCAGCACGACAGGGTCCTACAATGAGCAGTTCTTC
TRBD2	TRBV24-1	NA	TRBJ2-3	CATSDTGTSNSDTQYF	TGTGCCACCAGTGACACCGGGACTAGTAATTCAGATACGCAGTATTTT
TRBD2	TRBV19	NA	TRBJ2-5	CASSMGSGGRPETQYF	TGTGCCAGTAGTATGGGTAGCGGGGGGCGGCCAGAGACCCAGTACTTC
NA	TRBV10-2	NA	TRBJ1-2	CASSDWQVNGYTF	TGCGCCAGCAGTGATTGGCAGGTGAATGGCTACACCTTC
TRBD1	TRBV25-1	NA	TRBJ2-7	CASSELDRVYEQYF	TGTGCCAGCAGTGAATTGGACAGGGTTTACGAGCAGTACTTC
NA	TRBV5-1	NA	TRBJ2-1	CASKVGGTGYNEQFF	TGCGCCAGCAAAGTGGGCGGGACGGGATACAATGAGCAGTTCTTC
TRBD1	TRBV5-8	NA	TRBJ2-1	CASSLGTVYNEQFF	TGTGCCAGCAGCTTAGGGACAGTTTACAATGAGCAGTTCTTC
TRBD2	TRBV27	NA	TRBJ2-1	CASSRAGGRNNEQFF	TGTGCCAGCAGCCGAGCGGGAGGGCGTAACAATGAGCAGTTCTTC
TRBD2	TRBV9	NA	TRBJ2-1	CASSGGLAGDGNEQFF	TGTGCCAGCAGCGGGGGTCTAGCGGGAGATGGTAATGAGCAGTTCTTC
NA	TRBV14	NA	TRBJ2-2	CASSPPLRGELFF	TGTGCCAGCAGCCCGCCCCTCAGAGGGGAGCTGTTTTTT
TRBD1	TRBV19	NA	TRBJ2-2	CASSDRGRSGELFF	TGTGCCAGTAGCGACAGGGGGCGTTCCGGGGAGCTGTTTTTT
TRBD2	TRBV5-4	NA	TRBJ2-7	CASSFSLAGATKQYF	TGTGCCAGCAGTTTTTCCCTAGCGGGGGCTACGAAGCAGTACTTC
NA	TRBV21-1	NA	TRBJ1-1	CASTCRARNTEAFF	TGTGCCAGCACTTGCAGGGCGCGGAACACTGAAGCTTTCTTT
NA	TRBV5-5	NA	TRBJ1-3	CASSLGGFSGNTIYF	TGTGCCAGCAGCTTGGGAGGATTCTCTGGAAACACCATATATTTT
NA	TRBV9	NA	TRBJ1-2	CASSVGGYYGYTF	TGTGCCAGCAGCGTAGGCGGCTACTATGGCTACACCTTC
NA	TRBV7-6	NA	TRBJ2-5	CASSLGFVEYQETQYF	TGTGCCAGCAGCTTAGGGTTCGTAGAGTACCAAGAGACCCAGTACTTC
TRBD1	TRBV5-4	NA	TRBJ2-5	CASSTRTGGVETQYF	TGTGCCAGCAGCACCAGGACAGGGGGCGTGGAGACCCAGTACTTC
TRBD2	TRBV7-9	NA	TRBJ2-3	CASFTGGGESTDTQYF	TGTGCCAGCTTCACTGGGGGGGGAGAATCCACAGATACGCAGTATTTT
NA	TRBV19	NA	TRBJ2-3	CASSMRPMWDSSTDTQYF	TGTGCCAGTAGTATGAGGCCCATGTGGGACTCCAGCACAGATACGCAGTATTTT
TRBD1	TRBV5-4	NA	TRBJ1-5	CASSLGGQGGQPQHF	TGTGCCAGCAGCTTGGGGGGACAGGGCGGTCAGCCCCAGCATTTT
NA	TRBV6-1	NA	TRBJ2-1	CASSEAYTVNEQFF	TGTGCCAGCAGTGAAGCTTATACGGTCAATGAGCAGTTCTTC
NA	TRBV7-9	NA	TRBJ2-7	CASSFGEYEQYF	TGTGCCAGCAGCTTCGGAGAGTACGAGCAGTACTTC
NA	TRBV14	NA	TRBJ2-1	CASSQGSPKGLGSGASSYNEQFF	TGTGCCAGCAGCCAAGGGTCCCCTAAGGGCCTAGGGTCAGGGGCGAGCTCCTACAATGAGCAGTTCTTC
NA	TRBV24-1	NA	TRBJ2-1	CATSDTGTENNEQFF	TGTGCCACCAGTGACACCGGGACTGAGAACAATGAGCAGTTCTTC
TRBD1	TRBV24-1	NA	TRBJ2-2	CATSDYRGGNTGELFF	TGTGCCACCAGTGACTACAGGGGTGGGAACACCGGGGAGCTGTTTTTT
NA	TRBV7-3	NA	TRBJ2-5	CASSLTLEGTQYF	TGTGCCAGCAGCTTAACTCTAGAGGGGACCCAGTACTTC
TRBD1	TRBV5-1	NA	TRBJ2-5	CASRTGTGEWETQYF	TGCGCCAGCAGAACCGGGACAGGGGAGTGGGAGACCCAGTACTTC
TRBD1	TRBV10-1	NA	TRBJ2-5	CASSEYPWTGETQYF	TGCGCCAGCAGTGAGTACCCCTGGACAGGAGAGACCCAGTACTTC
NA	TRBV7-2	NA	TRBJ1-5	CASSLTGHSQQPQHF	TGTGCCAGCAGCTTAACAGGACATTCTCAACAGCCCCAGCATTTT
NA	TRBV7-9	NA	TRBJ1-2	CASRLTAYGYTF	TGTGCCAGCAGATTGACAGCCTATGGCTACACCTTC
NA	TRBV4-2	once	TRBJ1-5	CASSQDWGLGQPQHF	TGTGCCAGCAGCCAAGATTGGGGGCTGGGTCAGCCCCAGCATTTT
NA	TRBV6-5	NA	TRBJ1-2	CASSYSYRSIYGYTF	TGTGCCAGCAGTTACTCGTACAGGTCCATCTATGGCTACACCTTC
NA	TRBV10-3	NA	TRBJ2-2	CAISARGEGTGELFF	TGTGCCATCAGTGCGCGGGGTGAGGGCACCGGGGAGCTGTTTTTT
TRBD1	TRBV7-3	NA	TRBJ1-1	CASSLNFQGAKAFF	TGTGCCAGCAGCTTAAACTTTCAGGGGGCCAAAGCTTTCTTT
NA	TRBV5-1	NA	TRBJ1-4	CASSLKQGATNEKLFF	TGCGCCAGCAGCTTGAAGCAGGGTGCAACTAATGAAAAACTGTTTTTT